This TCR beta chain was captured by sequencing in a study of shared clonotypes between healthy human individuals. Comment on this clone: The target antigen is unknown.

Study-wide points: A few donors showed sharing of approximately 4.7% of naive CD4 clonotypes. Incomplete sequencing of sorted subsets was indicated by rarefaction despite large depth. The sole specimen, blood, was sampled, and tissue repertoires likely differ.

CDR3 length equals 15 residues. Germline CDR1 is LGHNA and CDR2 is YSLEER. Trimming took off 1 base at V and 0 bases at J, with 7 bases between the two ends. The authors ran the assay at deep level. Libraries were prepared by immunoSEQ multiplex PCR; TCRdb keeps only in-frame clonotypes and omits some of them. This sample has approximately 2.5 million clones; approximately 92% occur once, and the top ten carry under 0.15%. The chain combines TRBV4-3 with TRBJ1-5; D remains unclear. The clonotype originates from a man aged 18-30 years in good health. The specimen was naive CD4+ T cells sorted from blood. Documented subset: CD45RA+ positively selected. CDR3 nucleotide sequence: TGCGCCAGCAGCCAAGCCCGGGATAGCAATCAGCCCCAGCATTTT. This gives the protein CASSQARDSNQPQHF.